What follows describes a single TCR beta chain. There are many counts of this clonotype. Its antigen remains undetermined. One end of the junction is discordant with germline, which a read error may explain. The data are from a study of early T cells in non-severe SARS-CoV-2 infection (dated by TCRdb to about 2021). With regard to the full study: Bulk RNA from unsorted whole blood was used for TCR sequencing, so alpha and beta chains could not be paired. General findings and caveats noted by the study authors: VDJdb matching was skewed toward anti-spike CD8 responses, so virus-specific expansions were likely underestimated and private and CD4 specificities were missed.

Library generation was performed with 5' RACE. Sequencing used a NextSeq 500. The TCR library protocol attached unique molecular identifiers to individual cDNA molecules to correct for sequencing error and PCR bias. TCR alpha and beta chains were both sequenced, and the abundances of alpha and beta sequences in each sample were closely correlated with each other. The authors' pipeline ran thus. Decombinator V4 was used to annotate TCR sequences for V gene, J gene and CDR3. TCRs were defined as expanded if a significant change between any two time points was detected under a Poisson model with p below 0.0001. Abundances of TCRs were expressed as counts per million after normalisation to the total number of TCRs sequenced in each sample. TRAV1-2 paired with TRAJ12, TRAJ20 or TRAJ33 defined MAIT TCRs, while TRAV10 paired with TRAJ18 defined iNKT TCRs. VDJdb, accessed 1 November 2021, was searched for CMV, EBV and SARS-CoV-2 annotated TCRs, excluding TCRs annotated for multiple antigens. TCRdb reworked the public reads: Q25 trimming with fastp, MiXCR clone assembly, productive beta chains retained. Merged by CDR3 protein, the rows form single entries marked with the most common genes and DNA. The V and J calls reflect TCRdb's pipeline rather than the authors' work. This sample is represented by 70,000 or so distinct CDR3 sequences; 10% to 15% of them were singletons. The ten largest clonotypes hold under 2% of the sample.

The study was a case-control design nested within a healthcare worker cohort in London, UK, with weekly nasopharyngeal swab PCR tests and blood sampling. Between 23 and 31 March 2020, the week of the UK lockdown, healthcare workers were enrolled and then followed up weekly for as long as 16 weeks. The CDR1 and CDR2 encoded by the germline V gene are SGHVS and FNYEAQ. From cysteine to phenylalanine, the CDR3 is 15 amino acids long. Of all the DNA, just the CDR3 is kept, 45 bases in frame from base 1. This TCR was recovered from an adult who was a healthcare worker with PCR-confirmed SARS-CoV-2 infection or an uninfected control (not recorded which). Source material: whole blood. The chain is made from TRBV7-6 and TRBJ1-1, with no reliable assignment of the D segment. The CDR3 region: CASSLDSDGYTQAFF. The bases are TGTGCCAGCAGCTTAGATTCTGACGGGTACACTCAAGCTTTCTTT.